A selection of T cell receptor beta chains follows, all from one sample in a study of blood T cell repertoires in COVID-19. TCRdb keeps only in-frame clones here, not all; method: immunoSEQ multiplex PCR. There are 130,000 or so clones in the sample; around 81% occur only once, and approximately 10% lies in the top ten. The sample was peripheral blood. The receptor source for this set is a human donor in a cohort sampled during active COVID-19. CDR3s include the opening cysteine and the closing phenylalanine or tryptophan. The D gene is left open where the match is weak. Expanded clones get a size class; other rows say once, few or many, or leave the size out.

v_call	cdr3_length	j_call	clone_size	d_call	cdr3_aa	cdr3_nt
TRBV10-3	14	TRBJ1-1	once	TRBD1	CAIRRTGSLTEAFF	TGTGCCATCAGGCGGACAGGGTCACTCACTGAAGCTTTCTTT
TRBV14	16	TRBJ2-1	-	TRBD2	CASSHHGLAGANEQFF	TGTGCCAGCAGCCACCATGGACTAGCGGGGGCCAATGAGCAGTTCTTC
TRBV10-3	16	TRBJ1-4	-	TRBD1	CAISEAAGQGNEKLFF	TGTGCCATCAGTGAGGCAGCGGGACAGGGTAATGAAAAACTGTTTTTT
TRBV5-1	15	TRBJ2-5	few	-	CASQPVAVPQETQYF	TGCGCCAGCCAGCCCGTGGCGGTACCTCAAGAGACCCAGTACTTC
TRBV25-1	13	TRBJ2-1	-	-	CASSYQGFDEQFF	TGTGCCAGCAGTTACCAGGGGTTCGATGAGCAGTTCTTC
TRBV5-1	12	TRBJ2-7	-	-	CASSEGLYEQYF	TGCGCCAGCAGTGAGGGTCTCTACGAGCAGTACTTC
TRBV5-5	16	TRBJ2-7	-	-	CASSRAGPGFSYEQYF	TGTGCCAGCAGCCGGGCCGGCCCAGGGTTTAGCTACGAGCAGTACTTC
TRBV5-4	17	TRBJ2-1	once	TRBD2	CASSPTARGGRGNEQFF	TGTGCCAGCAGTCCGACAGCCCGGGGGGGGCGGGGGAATGAGCAGTTCTTC
TRBV5-1	17	TRBJ1-4	-	TRBD1	CASSLGTGGFRREKLFF	TGCGCCAGCAGCTTAGGGACAGGGGGCTTCCGTAGGGAAAAACTGTTTTTT
TRBV19	14	TRBJ2-7	-	-	CASSMDREENEQYF	TGTGCCAGTAGTATGGATAGGGAGGAGAACGAGCAGTACTTC
TRBV5-4	14	TRBJ2-1	-	TRBD2	CASSLTSGRPEQFF	TGTGCCAGCAGCTTGACTAGCGGGAGGCCGGAGCAGTTCTTC
TRBV10-2	13	TRBJ2-7	-	-	CASSENRDYEQYF	TGCGCCAGCAGTGAGAACAGGGACTACGAGCAGTACTTC
TRBV11-2	15	TRBJ2-1	-	TRBD1	CASSARPDRGDEQFF	TGTGCCAGCAGCGCGAGGCCGGACAGGGGCGATGAGCAGTTCTTC
TRBV5-1	16	TRBJ1-1	-	TRBD1	CASSSGQGSMNTEAFF	TGCGCCAGCAGCTCGGGACAGGGGTCGATGAACACTGAAGCTTTCTTT
TRBV7-9	13	TRBJ1-2	few	-	CASSFRQGYGYTF	TGTGCCAGCAGCTTTCGGCAGGGCTATGGCTACACCTTC
TRBV6-5	13	TRBJ2-2	few	TRBD2	CASFRGGTGELFF	TGTGCCAGCTTTCGGGGGGGCACCGGGGAGCTGTTTTTT
TRBV29-1	13	TRBJ2-7	-	-	CSVGSDTSYEQYF	TGCAGCGTTGGGTCGGACACCTCCTACGAGCAGTACTTC
TRBV27	16	TRBJ2-6	-	-	CASTPQGVAGANVLTF	TGTGCCAGCACACCTCAAGGGGTAGCAGGGGCCAACGTCCTGACTTTC
TRBV6-4	14	TRBJ2-2	-	-	CASSPGGVAGELFF	TGTGCCAGCAGTCCCGGCGGGGTGGCCGGGGAGCTGTTTTTT
TRBV3-1/TRBV3-2	15	TRBJ1-2	once	TRBD1	CASRPRDRRGYGYTF	TGTGCCAGCAGACCAAGGGACAGGCGCGGGTATGGCTACACCTTC
TRBV5-1	13	TRBJ1-2	once	TRBD1	CASSLQGAGGYTF	TGCGCCAGCAGCTTACAGGGGGCTGGTGGCTACACCTTC
TRBV18	14	TRBJ1-2	-	TRBD1	CASSPGQGSGGYTF	TGTGCCAGCTCACCGGGACAGGGGTCTGGCGGCTACACCTTC
TRBV7-8	14	TRBJ2-1	-	-	CASSLPRRSNEQFF	TGTGCCAGCAGCTTACCTCGGCGGTCAAATGAGCAGTTCTTC
TRBV11-2	17	TRBJ2-1	-	TRBD2	CASSLARGLAGGDEQFF	TGTGCCAGCAGCTTAGCCCGAGGACTAGCGGGGGGGGATGAGCAGTTCTTC
TRBV4-2	15	TRBJ2-7	-	TRBD2	CASSQVGGDSYEQYF	TGTGCCAGCAGCCAAGTGGGGGGGGACTCCTACGAGCAGTACTTC
TRBV24-1	14	TRBJ1-2	-	-	CATSDGRSPYGYTF	TGTGCCACCAGTGATGGGAGGAGCCCCTATGGCTACACCTTC
TRBV18	16	TRBJ1-2	-	-	CASSPGQGQKYYGYTF	TGTGCCAGCTCACCGGGTCAGGGGCAAAAATACTATGGCTACACCTTC
TRBV6-5	13	TRBJ1-1	-	TRBD1	CASGQAGGTEAFF	TGTGCCAGTGGACAGGCAGGGGGCACTGAAGCTTTCTTT
TRBV27	13	TRBJ2-1	-	TRBD1	CASSPGGMNEQFF	TGTGCCAGCAGCCCAGGGGGTATGAATGAGCAGTTCTTC
TRBV4-1	15	TRBJ2-7	-	-	CASSPTGTFTYEQYF	TGCGCCAGCAGCCCCACCGGGACATTCACCTACGAGCAGTACTTC
TRBV5-1	15	TRBJ1-5	-	TRBD1	CASSLKTGGSQPQHF	TGCGCCAGCAGCTTGAAGACAGGGGGCTCTCAGCCCCAGCATTTT
TRBV2	19	TRBJ1-2	few	TRBD1	CASSEMDGMGTGVLYGYTF	TGTGCCAGCAGTGAAATGGATGGTATGGGGACAGGGGTCTTATATGGCTACACCTTC
TRBV6-5	14	TRBJ2-7	few	-	CASSPGGFSYEQYF	TGTGCCAGCAGCCCCGGGGGATTTTCCTACGAGCAGTACTTC
TRBV5-1	17	TRBJ2-5	-	TRBD1	CASSAGGTGSVQETQYF	TGCGCCAGCAGCGCTGGAGGGACAGGTTCGGTGCAAGAGACCCAGTACTTC
TRBV5-1	13	TRBJ2-5	-	TRBD1	CASSGDSQETQYF	TGCGCCAGCAGCGGGGACAGCCAAGAGACCCAGTACTTC
TRBV12-3/TRBV12-4	12	TRBJ2-1	-	-	CASSINHNEQFF	TGTGCCAGCAGTATAAATCACAATGAGCAGTTCTTC
TRBV27	17	TRBJ1-5	-	-	CASSWTVSEYSNQPQHF	TGTGCCAGCAGTTGGACAGTGTCGGAGTATAGCAATCAGCCCCAGCATTTT
TRBV5-1	15	TRBJ1-2	-	TRBD1	CASSPDRVGGYGYTF	TGCGCCAGCAGTCCGGACAGGGTGGGTGGCTATGGCTACACCTTC
TRBV30	15	TRBJ1-2	-	TRBD1	CAWSRYRGRRDGYTF	TGTGCCTGGAGTAGATACAGGGGGAGACGGGATGGCTACACCTTC
TRBV29-1	17	TRBJ2-6	-	TRBD1	CSVRFDRGKSGANVLTF	TGCAGCGTTCGCTTCGACAGGGGGAAGTCTGGGGCCAACGTCCTGACTTTC
TRBV9	17	TRBJ2-3	once	-	CASSVVVQGTSTDTQYF	TGTGCCAGCAGCGTAGTTGTGCAGGGAACTAGCACAGATACGCAGTATTTT
TRBV29-1	14	TRBJ2-6	-	-	CSVEGGAGANVLTF	TGCAGCGTTGAAGGAGGTGCTGGGGCCAACGTCCTGACTTTC
TRBV6-5	13	TRBJ1-1	-	TRBD1	CASIASGTGPVQF	TGTGCCAGCATTGCCTCCGGGACAGGGCCCGTCCAGTTT
TRBV6-5	15	TRBJ1-3	-	TRBD1	CASSDGTVSGNTIYF	TGTGCCAGCAGCGACGGGACAGTCTCTGGAAACACCATATATTTT
TRBV24-1	14	TRBJ1-1	few	-	CATSDPGRGGEAFF	TGTGCCACCAGTGACCCCGGCCGGGGGGGTGAAGCTTTCTTT
TRBV2	15	TRBJ2-1	few	-	CASSFGLGGPGEQFF	TGTGCCAGCAGTTTCGGACTAGGGGGGCCTGGGGAGCAGTTCTTC
TRBV9	13	TRBJ1-1	few	-	CASSTGPNTEAFF	TGTGCCAGCAGCACAGGGCCAAACACTGAAGCTTTCTTT
TRBV6-5	12	TRBJ1-1	-	-	CAGGEVGTEAFF	TGTGCCGGAGGGGAGGTGGGCACTGAAGCTTTCTTT
TRBV5-6	11	TRBJ1-4	-	-	CASSASGKLFF	TGTGCCAGCAGCGCCTCCGGGAAACTGTTTTTT
TRBV11-2	15	TRBJ2-7	-	-	CASSLEATVFNEQYF	TGTGCCAGCAGCTTAGAAGCGACAGTGTTCAACGAGCAGTACTTC
TRBV6-1	14	TRBJ2-3	few	-	CASSEFRVTDTQYF	TGTGCCAGCAGTGAGTTCAGGGTTACAGATACGCAGTATTTT
TRBV28	15	TRBJ1-3	-	-	CASSSYTGTGNTIYF	TGTGCCAGCAGTTCCTACACGGGGACTGGAAACACCATATATTTT
TRBV19	15	TRBJ1-1	once	-	CASTSGGAMNTEAFF	TGTGCCAGTACCTCGGGAGGGGCTATGAACACTGAAGCTTTCTTT
TRBV12-3/TRBV12-4	13	TRBJ1-1	-	-	CASSSQINTEAFF	TGTGCCAGCAGCTCACAGATTAACACTGAAGCTTTCTTT
TRBV5-1	14	TRBJ1-2	-	TRBD1	CASSFGQGARGYTF	TGCGCCAGCAGCTTCGGACAGGGGGCGCGTGGCTACACCTTC